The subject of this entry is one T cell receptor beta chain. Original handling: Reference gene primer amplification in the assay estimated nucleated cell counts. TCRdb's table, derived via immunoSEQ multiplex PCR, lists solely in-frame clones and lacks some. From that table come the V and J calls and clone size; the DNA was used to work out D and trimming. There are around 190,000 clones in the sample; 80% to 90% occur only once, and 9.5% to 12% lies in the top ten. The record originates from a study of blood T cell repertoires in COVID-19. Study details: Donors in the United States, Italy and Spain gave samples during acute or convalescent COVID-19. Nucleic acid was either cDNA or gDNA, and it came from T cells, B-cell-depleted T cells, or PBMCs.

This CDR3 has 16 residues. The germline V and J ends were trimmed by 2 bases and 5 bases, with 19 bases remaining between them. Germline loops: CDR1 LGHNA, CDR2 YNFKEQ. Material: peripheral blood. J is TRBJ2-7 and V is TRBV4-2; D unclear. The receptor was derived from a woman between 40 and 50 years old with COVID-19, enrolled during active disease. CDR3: CASSQTARTRVNEQYF. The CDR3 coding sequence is TGTGCCAGCAGCCAAACCGCCCGAACGCGTGTAAACGAGCAGTACTTC.